A single sample is the source of the 16 T cell receptor beta chains below, sequenced in a study of T cell changes during pregnancy in multiple sclerosis. The method was immunoSEQ multiplex PCR; TCRdb's version includes in-frame clones alone and lacks a portion of them. The table includes about 80,000 clones, around 93% detected once. Sequencing was performed on peripheral blood, taken after pregnancy. These receptors were taken from a female donor in good health, enrolled as a control in a pregnancy study.

The rearrangement uses TRBV19 and TRBJ2-7, with 10 bases aligning to TRBD2. CDR1 is LNHDA, CDR2 SQIVND, per germline (reference sequence). This CDR3 has 15 residues. Trimming removed 7 bases from V and 4 bases from J; junction bases left unmatched: 10. The CDR3 reads CASKAASGSGYEQYF. CDR3 bases: TGTGCCAGTAAGGCGGCTAGCGGGAGTGGGTACGAGCAGTACTTC.

The chain is built from TRBV28 and TRBJ2-7, with a tentative D call TRBD1 (5 bases). Trimming removed 2 bases from V and 4 bases from J, with 12 bases in between. The CDR3 totals 14 residues. CDR1 MDHEN and CDR2 SYDVKM come from the germline V gene. This CDR3 reads CASSLSQGGYEQYF. Written as DNA, the CDR3 is TGTGCCAGCAGTTTAAGTCAGGGTGGGTACGAGCAGTACTTC.

V usage is TRBV19 and J usage is TRBJ2-3, with TRBD2 as a possible D gene (6 bases). The length of the CDR3 is 15 residues. Germline CDR1 is LNHDA and CDR2 is SQIVND (reference sequence). Trimming took 6 bases from V and 1 from J, leaving 14 bases between them. In DNA, the CDR3 is TGTGCCAGTAGCCTCGTAGTAGCGGGCACAGATACGCAGTATTTT. This translates into CASSLVVAGTDTQYF.

The J gene is TRBJ1-2, the V gene TRBV30; D is possibly TRBD1 (6 bases). The V and J ends lost 1 base and 1 base respectively, with 16 bases between them. The CDR3 is made up of 16 amino acids. The germline V gene encodes CDR1 GTSNPN and CDR2 SVGIG (reference sequence). CDR3 amino acids: CAWSGAQGVGNYGYTF. Written as DNA, the CDR3 is TGTGCCTGGAGTGGGGCACAGGGAGTTGGTAACTATGGCTACACCTTC.

The rearrangement joins TRBV5-6 to TRBJ2-2; possible D gene TRBD2, 6 bases. Trimming cost V 8 bases and J 6 bases, with 14 bases left between them. This CDR3 contains 13 residues. Looked up from germline, CDR1 is SGHDT and CDR2 is YYEEEE. In DNA form, the CDR3 reads TGTGCCAGGCCTTGGGGGGAACCCGGGGAGCTGTTTTTT. Protein: CARPWGEPGELFF.

This sequence joins TRBV6-5 and TRBJ2-1, with 7 bases lining up with TRBD2. CDR1 is MNHEY, CDR2 SVGAGI, per germline. V lost 8 bases, J lost 0 bases, and 1 base stayed unmatched. The CDR3 is 13 amino acids. DNA of the CDR3: TGTGCCAGCGGCGGGGGCTCCTACAATGAGCAGTTCTTC. Amino acid sequence: CASGGGSYNEQFF.

This chain joins TRBV7-2 and TRBJ2-5; D is uncertain. CDR1 and CDR2 (germline): SGHTA, FQGNSA. The CDR3 is 11 amino acids. V was trimmed by 5 bases and J by 2 bases, leaving 3 bases between them. The CDR3 DNA sequence: TGTGCCAGCAGCCAACAAGAGACCCAGTACTTC. This codes for CASSQQETQYF. Together with reference TRBV7-2 and TRBJ2-5, the CDR3 gives the full variable domain: GAGVSQSPSNKVTEKGKDVELRCDPISGHTALYWYRQSLGQGLEFLIYFQGNSAPDKSGLPSDRFSAERTGGSVSTLTIQRTQQEDSAVYLCASSQQETQYFGPGTRLLVL.

The chain uses TRBV19 and TRBJ1-1; D is unclear. CDR3 length: 13 residues. The V and J ends lost 8 bases and 2 bases respectively, with 12 bases between them. Germline CDR1 reads LNHDA; CDR2 reads SQIVND (reference sequence). Here the CDR3 reads CASSPTGNTEAFF. In nucleotides, the CDR3 is TGTGCCAGTTCCCCGACGGGTAACACTGAAGCTTTCTTT. The complete variable domain, with remaining parts taken from reference TRBV19 and TRBJ1-1, reads DGGITQSPKYLFRKEGQNVTLSCEQNLNHDAMYWYRQDPGQGLRLIYYSQIVNDFQKGDIAEGYSVSREKKESFPLTVTSAQKNPTAFYLCASSPTGNTEAFFGQGTRLTVV.

This clone came up once. The gene calls are TRBV14 and TRBJ2-1; D remains unclear. V gave up 4 bases and J gave up 6 bases, with 7 bases separating them. Germline CDR1 reads SGHDN; CDR2 reads FVKESK. This CDR3 contains 12 residues. CDR3 region: CASSPSFNEQFF. The CDR3 bases are TGTGCCAGCAGCCCGTCTTTCAATGAGCAGTTCTTC.

The genes are TRBV5-6 and TRBJ2-4; D is undetermined. The CDR3 is 13 residues long. Per the germline V gene, CDR1 is SGHDT and CDR2 is YYEEEE. Trimming removed 8 bases from V and 2 bases from J, with 11 bases in between. CDR3 residues: CASYTETKNIQYF. CDR3 coding DNA: TGTGCCAGTTATACAGAAACCAAAAACATTCAGTACTTC.

The rearrangement joins TRBV19 to TRBJ2-1; 11 positions agree with TRBD2. CDR1 and CDR2 from the germline V gene are LNHDA and SQIVND (reference sequence). After removal of 5 bases from V and 1 base from J, the junction contained 7 bases not matched to a gene. The CDR3 extends over 17 amino acids. The CDR3 spells CASSPGLAGLSYNEQFF. The CDR3 region has the DNA TGTGCCAGTAGTCCAGGACTAGCGGGCCTATCCTACAATGAGCAGTTCTTC.

This clone was detected only once. The chain has TRBV14 and TRBJ2-1, with 12 nucleotides matching TRBD2. Germline trimming cut 7 bases from V and 4 bases from J; bases unmatched to any gene: 5. The CDR3 contains 15 residues. Germline CDR1 reads SGHDN; CDR2 reads FVKESK. As DNA, the CDR3 is TGTGCCAGCACCAAGACTAGCGGGAGTTACAATGAGCAGTTCTTC. This encodes CASTKTSGSYNEQFF.

J is TRBJ1-2 and V is TRBV28, with 8 bases lining up with TRBD1. This CDR3 comprises 14 residues. Germline trimming cut 6 bases from V and 7 bases from J; bases unmatched to any gene: 10. Germline V CDR1 and CDR2: MDHEN, SYDVKM. The CDR3 spells CASRAGTGGGGYTF. The CDR3 DNA reads TGTGCCAGCAGGGCCGGTACAGGGGGGGGTGGCTACACCTTC.

The V call is TRBV7-2, the J call TRBJ2-1; D is perhaps TRBD1 (6 bases). V shed 0 bases and J shed 1 base, with 10 bases lying between them. Germline V gene data show CDR1 as SGHTA and CDR2 as FQGNSA. This CDR3 spans 16 amino acids. In DNA, the CDR3 is TGTGCCAGCAGCTTAGCGAGGACAGCTTCCTACAATGAGCAGTTCTTC. This translates into CASSLARTASYNEQFF.

This clone has a handful of counts. This sequence joins TRBV4-2 and TRBJ1-5; TRBD1 might be the D (5 bases). The CDR3 spans 17 residues. V was clipped by 4 bases and J by 0 bases, with 16 bases between them. Germline V gene sequence: CDR1 LGHNA, CDR2 YNFKEQ. The CDR3 DNA follows: TGTGCCAGCAGCCCCACGTGGGGGGGAAATAGCAATCAGCCCCAGCATTTT. It translates to CASSPTWGGNSNQPQHF.

The count of this clone is one. The chain recombines TRBV19 with TRBJ2-2, with TRBD1 matching 10 bases. The CDR3 runs 15 residues. J gave up 5 bases and V 4 bases, and 4 bases lay outside the gene matches. Per germline, CDR1 LNHDA and CDR2 SQIVND (reference sequence). This chain's CDR3 is CASSTRDRGTGELFF. CDR3 nucleotides: TGTGCCAGTAGTACCCGGGACAGGGGTACCGGGGAGCTGTTTTTT.